The present T cell receptor (beta chain) was sequenced within a study of blood T cell repertoires in COVID-19. Symptom resolution, clearance, or two negative PCRs marked donors in Cohort 3 as recovered. Only in-frame clones appear in the TCRdb table, and some are missing; sequencing was by immunoSEQ multiplex PCR. This table holds around 380,000 clones, 80% to 90% found once. The CDR3 contains 15 residues. The V gene lost 4 bases and the J gene lost 1 base, with 12 bases spanning the gap. From germline, CDR1 is SGHDT and CDR2 YYEEEE. The chain has TRBV5-6 and TRBJ1-3; D possibly corresponds to TRBD1 (6 bases). The specimen sequenced was PBMCs or T cells enriched from blood (not recorded which). The receptor's source is a man under 40 who had recovered from COVID-19. CDR3 nucleotides: TGTGCCAGCAGCGCGAGGACAGAATCTGGAAACACCATATATTTT. Amino acids: CASSARTESGNTIYF.